This TCR beta chain was sequenced in a study of blood T cell repertoires in COVID-19. The overall study: Acute and convalescent COVID-19 specimens originated in the United States, Italy and Spain. In each case, the material was cDNA or gDNA derived from T cells, B-cell-depleted T cells, or PBMCs.

This clone is a singleton in its sample. CDR1 and CDR2 from the germline V gene are SGHTA and FQGNSA. This CDR3 contains 13 residues. J lost 3 bases, V lost 6 bases, and 5 bases had no gene match. Methods used by the authors: It was from reference gene primer amplification that nucleated cell counts were estimated. Generated by immunoSEQ multiplex PCR, the TCRdb table keeps only in-frame clones and is missing some. V, J and clone size reflect that table, while D and trimming were determined from the DNA. The sample lists hundreds of thousands of clones; about 90% were seen once. The sample was peripheral blood. The chain recombines TRBV7-2 with TRBJ2-7, with 7 bases lining up with TRBD2. The TCR sequence derives from a woman aged 30 to 39 with COVID-19, enrolled during active disease. The CDR3 region is CASSLIAGYEQYV. The CDR3 nucleotides are TGTGCCAGCAGTTTAATAGCGGGCTACGAGCAGTACGTC.